The next 9 T cell receptor beta chains were all read from a single sample in a study of tissue T cells after allogeneic stem cell transplantation. Method: immunoSEQ multiplex PCR; TCRdb's copy keeps in-frame clones and lacks some. The repertoire has about 4,300 clones, 69% of them found once; the top ten carry 25% to 30%. This specimen was duodenal tissue, taken at autopsy. These receptors all come from a female patient aged 18-49 years with steroid-refractory graft-versus-host disease after an allogeneic stem cell transplant. Some T cells may be transferred from the graft donor.

The chain couples TRBV27 to TRBJ2-3, with 8 positions matching TRBD2. Per germline, CDR1 MNHEY and CDR2 SMNVEV (reference sequence). The V gene end was trimmed by 5 bases and the J gene end by 4 bases; junction bases not matched to a gene: 11. The CDR3 spans 16 residues. CDR3 residues: CASSVLGAGVADTQYF. CDR3 in DNA: TGTGCCAGCAGTGTCTTAGGAGCGGGAGTGGCAGATACGCAGTATTTT.

The gene calls are TRBV10-3 and TRBJ2-1; perhaps TRBD2 as D (7 bases). V lost 6 bases to trimming and J lost 7 bases, with 22 bases between them. Germline V gives CDR1 ENHRY, CDR2 SYGVKD. The CDR3 is made up of 16 amino acids. This chain's CDR3 is CAISRPQAGAGNEQFF. The CDR3 DNA is TGTGCCATCAGCCGCCCCCAGGCGGGGGCGGGGAATGAGCAGTTCTTC.

The rearrangement links TRBV7-9 to TRBJ1-4; 9 nucleotides match TRBD1. The CDR3 has 15 amino acids. Germline V gives CDR1 SEHNR, CDR2 FQNEAQ (reference sequence). V trimming: 4 bases; J trimming: 3 bases; junction bases outside the gene matches: 3. CDR3 sequence: CASSYGDRANEKLFF. The CDR3 bases are TGTGCCAGCAGCTACGGGGACAGGGCTAATGAAAAACTGTTTTTT.

The V call is TRBV6-5, the J call TRBJ2-7, with D perhaps matching TRBD1 (5 bases). V was trimmed by 0 bases and J by 6 bases, leaving 12 bases between them. CDR3 length: 14 residues. In germline, CDR1 is MNHEY, CDR2 SVGAGI. CDR3 in amino acids: CASSYSTDPSEQYF. The CDR3 DNA is TGTGCCAGCAGTTACTCGACAGATCCGTCCGAGCAGTACTTC.

This clone ranks as medium-sized. This chain connects TRBV5-6 to TRBJ1-4, with D perhaps matching TRBD1 (5 bases). Trimming shortened V by 4 bases and J by 0 bases, and 13 bases separated the two germline ends. Germline CDR1 SGHDT, CDR2 YYEEEE. The CDR3 consists of 16 residues. For the CDR3, the DNA is TGTGCCAGCAGCGGGGACCTACTTTCAACTAATGAAAAACTGTTTTTT. Protein product: CASSGDLLSTNEKLFF.

J is TRBJ2-3 and V is TRBV6-5; D gene ambiguous. There are 11 residues in the CDR3. Trimming stripped 7 bases from V and 6 bases from J, with 8 bases between. The germline V gene encodes CDR1 MNHEY and CDR2 SVGAGI. DNA of the CDR3: TGTGCCAGCAAACACGGGGATACGCAGTATTTT. Encoded protein: CASKHGDTQYF.

The genes are TRBV19 and TRBJ2-1, with 8 bases lining up with TRBD1. The CDR3 totals 15 residues. V gave up 3 bases and J gave up 6 bases; unmatched junction bases: 7. Germline assignment: CDR1 LNHDA and CDR2 SQIVND (reference sequence). The CDR3 region is CASSMGETGVNEQFF. The CDR3, as DNA: TGTGCCAGTAGTATGGGCGAGACAGGGGTCAATGAGCAGTTCTTC.

The chain joins TRBV7-8 to TRBJ2-1; D unclear. The CDR3 is 15 residues long. Looked up from germline, CDR1 is SGHVS and CDR2 is FQNEAQ. The V end lost 4 bases, the J end lost 4 bases, and 14 bases lay between the germline ends. CDR3 sequence: CASSSRQVLYNEQFF. The CDR3 DNA reads as TGTGCCAGCAGCTCTCGGCAGGTCCTGTACAATGAGCAGTTCTTC. Drawing the rest from reference TRBV7-8 and TRBJ2-1, the complete variable domain is GAGVSQSPRYKVAKRGQDVALRCDPISGHVSLFWYQQALGQGPEFLTYFQNEAQLDKSGLPSDRFFAERPEGSVSTLKIQRTQQEDSAVYLCASSSRQVLYNEQFFGPGTRLTVL.

V gene TRBV9 combines with J gene TRBJ1-2, with unresolved D. This CDR3 has 14 residues. V was trimmed by 3 bases and J by 5 bases, leaving 14 bases between them. Germline-derived CDR1 and CDR2 are SGDLS and YYNGEE. The CDR3 region has the DNA TGTGCCAGCAGCGGTCCGGGATCTGAATATGGCTACACCTTC. Translating it yields CASSGPGSEYGYTF.